Following are 17 T cell receptor beta chains from one sample sequenced in a study of identical twins. TCRdb reanalysed the 5' RACE reads using MiXCR and keeps one entry per CDR3 protein. Of 450,000 to 650,000 distinct CDR3 sequences in the sample, 9.6% were seen once. The data were also submitted as part of a second study, on yellow fever vaccine responses in identical twins.

Sequences were obtained from PBMCs. The receptors derive from a woman aged 18-29 years in good health.

The chain is built from TRBV7-2 and TRBJ2-7; D remains unclear. CDR1 and CDR2 from the germline V gene are SGHTA and FQGNSA. With 4 bases removed from V and 0 bases from J, the gap between germline ends came to 7 bases. CDR3 length equals 13 residues. The CDR3 sequence: CASSYTISYEQYF. The CDR3 bases are TGTGCCAGCAGCTATACAATCTCCTACGAGCAGTACTTC.

This clonotype was observed a handful of times. The rearrangement uses TRBV12-3 or TRBV12-4 and TRBJ1-1; D might be TRBD1 (6 bases). V was shortened by 7 bases and J by 0 bases, with 12 bases between the two germline ends. This CDR3 region has 14 residues. The CDR3 nucleotides read TGTGCCAGCAAAGCTACAGGGATGAACACTGAAGCTTTCTTT. Residues: CASKATGMNTEAFF.

For this clonotype: With a much larger clone just one base away, this may be a read error. The chain is built from TRBV5-1 and TRBJ1-2; possible D gene TRBD1, 5 bases. V shed 3 bases and J shed 1 base, with 7 bases lying between them. This CDR3 has 13 residues. CDR1 and CDR2 (germline): SGHRS, YFSETQ. CDR3 region: CASSCDSNYGYTF. The DNA of the CDR3 is TGCGCCAGCAGCTGTGACAGTAACTATGGCTACACCTTC.

This chain connects TRBV2 to TRBJ2-7, with TRBD1 identical over 11 bases. Germline CDR1 reads SNHLY; CDR2 reads FYNNEI. This CDR3 region has 14 residues. V shed 7 bases and J 3 bases; nucleotides not matched to a gene: 5. Here the CDR3 reads CASKGQGGYYEQYF. The CDR3 DNA reads TGTGCCAGCAAGGGACAGGGGGGGTACTACGAGCAGTACTTC. Complete variable domain (other parts from reference TRBV2 and TRBJ2-7): EPEVTQTPSHQVTQMGQEVILRCVPISNHLYFYWYRQILGQKVEFLVSFYNNEISEKSEIFDDQFSVERPDGSNFTLKIRSTKLEDSAMYFCASKGQGGYYEQYFGPGTRLTVT.

The rearrangement links TRBV7-9 to TRBJ2-3, with TRBD2 matching over 8 bases. Trimming cost V 5 bases and J 4 bases; bases outside gene matches: 11. Germline V gives CDR1 SEHNR, CDR2 FQNEAQ (reference sequence). The CDR3 extends over 16 amino acids. CDR3 coding DNA: TGTGCCAGCAGCCCGAGGTTAGCGGGGCTTCCAGATACGCAGTATTTT. Protein sequence: CASSPRLAGLPDTQYF.

The J gene is TRBJ2-7, the V gene TRBV12-5; no reliable D call. The CDR3 contains 15 residues. CDR1 and CDR2 from the germline V gene are LGHNT and FRNRAP. The V end was cut by 0 bases, the J end by 2 bases, with 11 bases between. Here the CDR3 DNA reads TGTGCTAGTGGTTTGGTACGGCTAGGAACCTACGAGCAGTACTTC. Amino acids: CASGLVRLGTYEQYF.

Many counts were recorded for this clonotype. The CDR3 is CASRPRGKAQETQYF. The DNA for the CDR3 is TGTGCCAGCAGGCCTCGGGGGAAAGCCCAAGAGACCCAGTACTTC. The V call is TRBV5-5, the J call TRBJ2-5; D is possibly TRBD2 (6 bases). The CDR3 consists of 15 residues. V gave up 5 bases and J gave up 1 base, with 15 bases separating them. Looked up from germline, CDR1 is SGHKS and CDR2 is YYEKEE (reference sequence).

There are many counts of this clonotype. The genes are TRBV7-9 and TRBJ1-6, with D perhaps matching TRBD1 (5 bases). V was trimmed by 6 bases and J by 10 bases, leaving 19 bases between them. The CDR3 has 15 amino acids. CDR1 and CDR2 (germline): SEHNR, FQNEAQ (reference sequence). The CDR3, as DNA: TGTGCCAGCAGATCATCAGAGACCTGGGACTCACCCCTCCACTTT. This codes for CASRSSETWDSPLHF.

This clonotype was counted only a few times. The chain couples TRBV7-6 to TRBJ2-3; TRBD2 is a possible D gene (6 bases). Germline V gene lookup returns CDR1 SGHVS and CDR2 FNYEAQ. This CDR3 is built from 19 residues. Trimming pared 5 bases from V and 0 bases from J, leaving 24 bases between. Written as DNA, the CDR3 is TGTGCCAGCAGCCTACCGAAGGAGGGGCTAGTGCCGAGCACAGATACGCAGTATTTT. Its protein product is CASSLPKEGLVPSTDTQYF.

This clonotype was counted ten times or more. The V and J genes are TRBV7-2 and TRBJ2-3; 16 bases fit TRBD2. Germline CDR1 SGHTA, CDR2 FQGNSA. CDR3 size: 17 residues. With V trimmed by 5 bases and J by 4 bases, 6 bases remained unmatched. CDR3 amino acids: CASSPTGTSGGADTQYF. The CDR3 DNA sequence: TGTGCCAGCAGCCCGACAGGGACTAGCGGGGGGGCAGATACGCAGTATTTT. Together with reference TRBV7-2 and TRBJ2-3, the CDR3 gives the full variable domain: GAGVSQSPSNKVTEKGKDVELRCDPISGHTALYWYRQSLGQGLEFLIYFQGNSAPDKSGLPSDRFSAERTGGSVSTLTIQRTQQEDSAVYLCASSPTGTSGGADTQYFGPGTRLTVL.

This clonotype was observed at least ten times. The gene calls are TRBV2 and TRBJ2-3; TRBD2 matches 8 bases. Germline V lookup: CDR1 SNHLY, CDR2 FYNNEI. CDR3 length: 13 residues. V lost 9 bases and J lost 4; bases outside the gene matches: 6. The CDR3 here is CARSSGSSDTQYF. The CDR3 DNA sequence: TGTGCCAGGTCCAGCGGGAGTTCAGATACGCAGTATTTT.

This clonotype occurred many times. This chain joins TRBV29-1 and TRBJ2-3, with 9 positions matching TRBD2. This CDR3 contains 15 residues. CDR1 is SQVTM, CDR2 ANQGSEA, per germline. V gave up 7 bases and J gave up 3 bases; unmatched junction bases: 11. CDR3 region: CSAQGSGGGTDTQYF. The CDR3 DNA is TGCAGCGCCCAGGGTAGCGGGGGAGGGACAGATACGCAGTATTTT.

The CDR3 spells CAWSLLYEQYF. The DNA for the CDR3 is TGTGCCTGGAGTTTGTTGTACGAGCAGTACTTC. This rearrangement joins TRBV30 to TRBJ2-7; D ambiguous. The V and J ends lost 2 bases and 4 bases respectively, with 6 bases between them. CDR3 size: 11 residues. Per the germline V gene, CDR1 is GTSNPN and CDR2 is SVGIG (reference sequence).

This clonotype has only a few counts. This sequence joins TRBV3-1 and TRBJ1-1; 7 bases fit TRBD1. Germline values: CDR1 LGHDT, CDR2 YNNKEL (reference sequence). J gave up 6 bases and V 3 bases, and 13 bases lay outside the gene matches. The CDR3 length is 16 residues. CDR3 region: CASSHFRPATGAEAFF. In nucleotides, the CDR3 is TGTGCCAGCAGCCATTTCCGTCCGGCAACAGGGGCTGAAGCTTTCTTT.

This clonotype was counted a few times. The CDR3 loop is CASSLIGGSSYNEQFF. The CDR3 region has the DNA TGTGCCAGCAGCTTAATCGGGGGGAGCTCCTACAATGAGCAGTTCTTC. The rearrangement joins TRBV7-3 to TRBJ2-1; TRBD2 agrees at 7 bases. The CDR3 is made up of 16 amino acids. The V gene end was trimmed by 1 base and the J gene end by 0 bases; junction bases not matched to a gene: 3. Germline CDR1 is SGHTA and CDR2 is FQGTGA. Filled out from reference TRBV7-3 and TRBJ2-1, the complete variable domain reads GAGVSQTPSNKVTEKGKYVELRCDPISGHTALYWYRQSLGQGPEFLIYFQGTGAADDSGLPNDRFFAVRPEGSVSTLKIQRTERGDSAVYLCASSLIGGSSYNEQFFGPGTRLTVL.

This clonotype was detected many times. This chain joins TRBV5-1 and TRBJ2-1, with D perhaps matching TRBD1 (6 bases). V was clipped by 4 bases and J by 3 bases, with 11 bases between them. The CDR3 consists of 14 residues. Germline V gene lookup returns CDR1 SGHRS and CDR2 YFSETQ. For the CDR3, the DNA is TGCGCCAGCAGCATCCGGGACAACTACAATGAGCAGTTCTTC. Protein sequence: CASSIRDNYNEQFF.

This clonotype has ten or more counts. The chain combines TRBV28 with TRBJ2-3; weak D call: TRBD2 (5 bases). Trimming left V 10 bases short and J 2 bases short, with 19 bases between. CDR1 and CDR2 from the germline V gene are MDHEN and SYDVKM. This CDR3 comprises 15 residues. The CDR3, as DNA: TGTGCCACCATGGACTGGCTTATTCTCACAGATACGCAGTATTTT. Amino acids: CATMDWLILTDTQYF.